Shown below are 18 T cell receptor beta chains from a single sample sequenced in a study of Graves' ophthalmopathy and Graves' hyperthyroidism. CDR3 regions of TCR beta were amplified from RNA transcripts. HTBI-primed RT-PCR formed the first round, and a multiplex PCR formed the second. TCRdb reprocessed the multiplex PCR reads with MiXCR, giving one entry per CDR3 protein. The sample yields around 670,000 distinct CDR3 sequences, roughly two fifths seen once. Sequenced material: peripheral blood. The receptors stem from an adult man with Graves' ophthalmopathy.

V usage is TRBV11-2 and J usage is TRBJ2-7; D is perhaps TRBD2 (6 bases). Trimming removed 0 bases at V and 0 bases at J, with 15 bases between. This CDR3 region has 17 residues. Germline CDR1 reads SGHAT; CDR2 reads FQNNGV. The CDR3 coding sequence is TGTGCCAGCAGCTTAGATCGTTCGGACGGGAGCTCCTACGAGCAGTACTTC. It specifies CASSLDRSDGSSYEQYF.

The chain is built from TRBV19 and TRBJ2-1, with a weak D call TRBD1 (6 bases). V was pared by 11 bases and J by 9 bases, with 23 bases between. Germline V gene sequence: CDR1 LNHDA, CDR2 SQIVND (reference sequence). The CDR3 is made up of 14 amino acids. The CDR3 protein is CASGVSSQRTEQFF. The DNA of the CDR3 is TGTGCCTCAGGGGTCTCGAGTCAACGTACTGAGCAGTTCTTC.

This sequence joins TRBV7-9 and TRBJ1-1, with D tentatively TRBD1 (6 bases). V dropped 5 bases and J dropped 0 bases, with 13 bases sitting between them. Germline CDR1 SEHNR, CDR2 FQNEAQ (reference sequence). This CDR3 is 15 amino acids long. The CDR3 nucleotides are TGTGCCAGCAGCCGACCGGACAGTTTGAACACTGAAGCTTTCTTT. It codes for CASSRPDSLNTEAFF.

This clonotype came up a few times. The gene calls are TRBV19 and TRBJ2-3; D might be TRBD1 or TRBD2, each matching 5 bases. CDR3 length: 15 residues. Germline V gives CDR1 LNHDA, CDR2 SQIVND (reference sequence). Trimming took off 2 bases at V and 2 bases at J, with 11 bases between the two ends. In nucleotides, the CDR3 is TGTGCCAGTAGTATACGGGGCCGAAACACAGATACGCAGTATTTT. Its protein is CASSIRGRNTDTQYF.

The DNA for the CDR3 is TGTGCCAGCAGTGTCGCCTACGAGCTGTTTTTT. Residues: CASSVAYELFF. The rearrangement uses TRBV25-1 and TRBJ2-2; D is ambiguous. The CDR3 has 11 residues. V was clipped by 4 bases and J by 11 bases, with 8 bases between them. Germline lookup yields CDR1 MGHDK and CDR2 SYGVNS.

This clonotype showed up just a few times. The chain links TRBV7-3 to TRBJ1-2; maybe TRBD1 (5 bases). V lost 3 bases and J 8 bases, leaving 22 bases between the germline ends. The CDR3 runs 16 residues. Germline V lookup: CDR1 SGHTA, CDR2 FQGTGA. The CDR3 region has the DNA TGTGCCAGCAGCTTCGGCCCCCGGGGCCCTCGGGGAGGCTACACCTTC. Its translation is CASSFGPRGPRGGYTF.

The chain has TRBV6-6 and TRBJ2-5, with D possibly TRBD2 on 6 matching bases. Per the germline V gene, CDR1 is MNHNY and CDR2 is SVGAGI (reference sequence). V was shortened by 5 bases and J by 5 bases, with 15 bases between the two germline ends. The CDR3 loop spans 14 amino acids. CDR3 nucleotide sequence: TGTGCCAGCAGTGAAGCGCGACTAGGGGAGACCCAGTACTTC. It codes for CASSEARLGETQYF.

This clonotype was seen only a few times. This chain connects TRBV7-9 to TRBJ1-4; D gene ambiguous. CDR3 length equals 14 residues. Germline V gene lookup returns CDR1 SEHNR and CDR2 FQNEAQ (reference sequence). The V and J ends lost 0 bases and 4 bases respectively, with 6 bases between them. Here the CDR3 DNA reads TGTGCCAGCAGCTTAGCATTTTTTAATGAAAAACTGTTTTTT. This codes for CASSLAFFNEKLFF. Variable domain in full (rest from reference TRBV7-9 and TRBJ1-4): DTGVSQNPRHKITKRGQNVTFRCDPISEHNRLYWYRQTLGQGPEFLTYFQNEAQLEKSRLLSDRFSAERPKGSFSTLEIQRTEQGDSAMYLCASSLAFFNEKLFFGSGTQLSVL.

The rearrangement joins TRBV6-1 to TRBJ2-7; 8 bases are a match to TRBD1. This CDR3 spans 15 amino acids. Germline V lookup: CDR1 MNHNS, CDR2 SASEGT. Losses at the gene ends were 3 bases for V and 3 bases for J; bases not matched to a gene: 7. The CDR3 is CASSEGPGQVYEQYF. The CDR3 DNA reads as TGTGCCAGCAGTGAGGGGCCGGGACAGGTCTACGAGCAGTACTTC.

The CDR3 protein is CASSSTGLGNQPQHF. The CDR3 DNA follows: TGCGCCAGCAGCTCCACAGGGTTGGGCAATCAGCCCCAGCATTTT. This chain links TRBV5-1 with TRBJ1-5; a possible D gene is TRBD1 (6 bases). The V gene's germline CDR1 is SGHRS and CDR2 YFSETQ. This CDR3 has 15 amino acids. Between the trimmed V and J ends, which lost 3 bases and 2 bases, there was a span of 12 bases.

A remark on this clonotype: The junction departs from the called germline gene at one end, perhaps through a read error. V usage is TRBV10-3 and J usage is TRBJ2-5; 7 positions match TRBD1. The J call is uncertain, as TRBJ2-7 better fits the DNA end. The germline V gene encodes CDR1 ENHRY and CDR2 SYGVKD. This CDR3 comprises 17 residues. Written as DNA, the CDR3 is TGTGCCAGCAGTTTCCTCGACAGGGTGGACGTCTCCTACGAGCAGTACTTC. This sequence encodes CASSFLDRVDVSYEQYF.

In regard to this clonotype: A read error may produce the germline difference seen at one junction end. The J gene is TRBJ2-7, the V gene TRBV2, with TRBD1 matching 7 bases. The CDR3 length is 16 residues. CDR1 is SNHLY and CDR2 is FYNNEI in the germline V gene. CDR3 loop: CASSHGQVSTNYEQYF. The CDR3 nucleotides are TGCGCCAGCAGCCATGGACAGGTCTCAACTAACTACGAGCAGTACTTC.

In this sample, this clonotype turned up a few times. The V call is TRBV6-5, the J call TRBJ2-5; D might be TRBD2 (6 bases). The CDR3 covers 15 residues. Trimming removed 7 bases from V and 5 bases from J, with 20 bases in between. Per germline, CDR1 MNHEY and CDR2 SVGAGI. The CDR3 protein is CASTLNARDWETQYF. CDR3 coding DNA: TGTGCCAGCACCCTAAACGCGCGGGACTGGGAGACCCAGTACTTC.

In the case of this clonotype: Likely a read error: the CDR3 ends without its conserved phenylalanine or tryptophan. This chain links TRBV2 with TRBJ2-5; 8 bases are shared with TRBD2. The J call may not be correct, given that the DNA end is closer to TRBJ2-7. Germline assignment: CDR1 SNHLY and CDR2 FYNNEI. The CDR3 sequence is 16 residues long. In DNA form, the CDR3 reads TGTGCCAGCAGTGGCCCCGAAAGAGCGGGGGACTACGAGCAGTACTCC. Encoded protein: CASSGPERAGDYEQYS.

This clonotype has a single count. This chain joins TRBV29-1 and TRBJ2-5; 8 bases align to TRBD2. V shed 3 bases, J shed 5 bases, and the junction held 11 bases outside the gene matches. The germline V gene encodes CDR1 SQVTM and CDR2 ANQGSEA. This CDR3 contains 15 residues. In nucleotides, the CDR3 is TGCAGCGTTGAGGAAGGGTTGGGCGGGGGGGAGACCCAGTACTTC. It encodes CSVEEGLGGGETQYF. Using reference TRBV29-1 and TRBJ2-5 for the parts outside the CDR3, the full variable domain is SAVISQKPSRDICQRGTSLTIQCQVDSQVTMMFWYRQQPGQSLTLIATANQGSEATYESGFVIDKFPISRPNLTFSTLTVSNMSPEDSSIYLCSVEEGLGGGETQYFGPGTRLLVL.

The sample holds many counts of this clonotype. The chain links TRBV7-9 to TRBJ2-7; 7 bases align to TRBD1. This CDR3 is 13 amino acids long. J was trimmed by 6 bases and V by 3 bases; bases with no gene match: 5. The V gene's germline CDR1 is SEHNR and CDR2 FQNEAQ (reference sequence). CDR3 DNA: TGTGCCAGCAGCTTTCGACAGGGACCCGAGCAGTACTTC. Translating it yields CASSFRQGPEQYF.

On this clonotype: A clone one base away is much larger, so this may be a read error. The J gene is TRBJ2-7, the V gene TRBV29-1, with D perhaps assigned TRBD1 or TRBD2 (5 bases each). The CDR3 length is 14 residues. Germline V gene sequence: CDR1 SQVTM, CDR2 ANQGSEA. CDR3 coding DNA: TGCAGCATTGAAAGTCCGGGACCGGGCTACGAGCAGTACTTC. Amino acid sequence: CSIESPGPGYEQYF.

The chain employs TRBV7-8 and TRBJ1-1; D unclear. CDR1 and CDR2 from the germline V gene are SGHVS and FQNEAQ. Trimming pared 5 bases from V and 6 bases from J, leaving 16 bases between. This CDR3 has 14 residues. In nucleotides, the CDR3 is TGTGCCAGCAGCCCACGATCAGCGGGAGCTGAAGCTTTCTTT. As protein: CASSPRSAGAEAFF. The full variable domain, its missing parts supplied by reference TRBV7-8 and TRBJ1-1, is GAGVSQSPRYKVAKRGQDVALRCDPISGHVSLFWYQQALGQGPEFLTYFQNEAQLDKSGLPSDRFFAERPEGSVSTLKIQRTQQEDSAVYLCASSPRSAGAEAFFGQGTRLTVV.